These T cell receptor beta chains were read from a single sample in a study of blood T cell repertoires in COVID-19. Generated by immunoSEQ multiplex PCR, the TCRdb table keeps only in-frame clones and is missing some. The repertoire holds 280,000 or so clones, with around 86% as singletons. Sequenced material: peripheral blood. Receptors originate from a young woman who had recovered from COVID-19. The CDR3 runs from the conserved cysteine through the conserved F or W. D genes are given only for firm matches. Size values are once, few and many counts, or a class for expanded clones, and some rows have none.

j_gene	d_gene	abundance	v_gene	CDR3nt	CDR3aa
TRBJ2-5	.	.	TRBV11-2	TGTGCCAGCAGCTTAGCAACGGGGGAAGAGACCCAGTACTTC	CASSLATGEETQYF
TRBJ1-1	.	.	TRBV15	TGTGCCACCAGCAGAGTGGGGGGGCACTCTGAAGCTTTCTTT	CATSRVGGHSEAFF
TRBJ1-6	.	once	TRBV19	TGTGCCAGTAGTATCGGAGGGAGGGCGGAATCACCCCTCCACTTT	CASSIGGRAESPLHF
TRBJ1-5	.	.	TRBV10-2	TGCGCCAGCAGTGAATCAGGGGTTCAGCCCCAGCATTTT	CASSESGVQPQHF
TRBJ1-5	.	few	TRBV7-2	TGTGCCAGCAGCCCTCAGGGGTTCGGGACGCCCCAGCATTTT	CASSPQGFGTPQHF
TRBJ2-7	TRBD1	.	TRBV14	TGTGCCAGCAGCCTCCCCGGGACAGGGGTCTACGAGCAGTACTTC	CASSLPGTGVYEQYF
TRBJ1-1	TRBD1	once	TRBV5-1	TGCGCCAGCAGACCAGGACAGGGGGCTTTGAACACTGAAGCTTTCTTT	CASRPGQGALNTEAFF
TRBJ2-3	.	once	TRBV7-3	TGTGCCAGCAGGTTAAAGGGATGGGGGCCCAGCACAGATACGCAGTATTTT	CASRLKGWGPSTDTQYF
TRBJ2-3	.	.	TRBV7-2	TGTGCCAGCAGCTTGGGCCAAAATGACCACACAGATACGCAGTATTTT	CASSLGQNDHTDTQYF
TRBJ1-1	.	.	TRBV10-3	TGTGCCATCAGTGAGTCAGGGGCAGCTTTCTTT	CAISESGAAFF
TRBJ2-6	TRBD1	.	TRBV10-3	TGTGCCATCATGGGTGGGACAGGGTTACTCTCTGTAGGGGCCAACGTCCTGACTTTC	CAIMGGTGLLSVGANVLTF
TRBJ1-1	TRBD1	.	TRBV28	TGTGCCAGCAGTTTAGTTCAGGGGGCAGACACTGAAGCTTTCTTT	CASSLVQGADTEAFF
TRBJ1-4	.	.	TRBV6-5	TGTGCCAGCAGTAACAGGGATAATGAAAAACTGTTTTTT	CASSNRDNEKLFF
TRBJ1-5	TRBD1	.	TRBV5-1	TGCGCCAGCAGCTTGGGTACAGGGGGTGGTTACAATCAGCCCCAGCATTTT	CASSLGTGGGYNQPQHF
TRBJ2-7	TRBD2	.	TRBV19	TGTGCCAGTAGTACTGCTAGCGGGGGCCAGGAGCAGTACTTC	CASSTASGGQEQYF
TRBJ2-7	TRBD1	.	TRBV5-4	TGTGCCAGCAGCATGGTGGGACAGGGGGCCTACGAGCAGTACTTC	CASSMVGQGAYEQYF
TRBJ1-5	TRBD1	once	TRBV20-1	TGCAGTGCTAGTCCTCAGGGGGCGGAGGTGGATCAGCCCCAGCATTTT	CSASPQGAEVDQPQHF
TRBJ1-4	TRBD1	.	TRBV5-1	TGCGCCAGCAGAACAGGGGTAGGGGTTGCAACTAATGAAAAACTGTTTTTT	CASRTGVGVATNEKLFF
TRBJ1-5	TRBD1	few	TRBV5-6	TGTGCCAGCAGCTTGGGGGACAGGGCTCAGCCCCAGCATTTT	CASSLGDRAQPQHF
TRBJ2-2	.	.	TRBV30	TGTGCCTGGAGTGTACGGTACACCGGGGAGCTGTTTTTT	CAWSVRYTGELFF
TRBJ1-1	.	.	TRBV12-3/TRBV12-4	TGTGCCAGCAAACAGGGTAGGGGGACTGAAGCTTTCTTT	CASKQGRGTEAFF
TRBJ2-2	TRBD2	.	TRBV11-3	TGTGCCAGCAGATCAGGTGCGGGGGAGTACACCGGGGAGCTGTTTTTT	CASRSGAGEYTGELFF
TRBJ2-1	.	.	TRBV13	TGTGCCAGCAGGAACTACGGCGCTGCCTACAATGAGCAGTTCTTC	CASRNYGAAYNEQFF
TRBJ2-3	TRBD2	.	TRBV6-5	TGTGCCAGCCGAACACTAGCGTCAGGCACAGATACGCAGTATTTT	CASRTLASGTDTQYF
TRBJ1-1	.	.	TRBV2	TGTGCCAGCAGGAAGGGGGAATCCGCTGAAGCTTTCTTT	CASRKGESAEAFF
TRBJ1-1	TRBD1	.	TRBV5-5	TGTGCCAGCAGCGAGGGGACAGGGAGGGAAGCTTTCTTT	CASSEGTGREAFF
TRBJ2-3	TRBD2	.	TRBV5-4	TGTGCCAGCAGGCGAGAAAGCGGGGACGCCAATACGCAGTATTTT	CASRRESGDANTQYF
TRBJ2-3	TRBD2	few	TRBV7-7	TGTGCTAGCAGCCGGACTAGCGGGAGGACAGATACGCAGTATTTT	CASSRTSGRTDTQYF
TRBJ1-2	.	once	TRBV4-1	TGCGCCAGCAGCCACTTTCACCAGGGAGGGTTGGCGGGCTACACCTTC	CASSHFHQGGLAGYTF
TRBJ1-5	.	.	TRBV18	TGTGCCAGCTCACTGGAACAGAGCAATCAGCCCCAGCATTTT	CASSLEQSNQPQHF
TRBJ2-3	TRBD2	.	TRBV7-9	TGTGCCAGCTCAGCGGGAAAGTCCACGCAGTATTTT	CASSAGKSTQYF
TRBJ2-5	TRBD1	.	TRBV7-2	TGTGCCAGCAGCGAGGGACAGGGGGTGAAGACCCAGTACTTC	CASSEGQGVKTQYF
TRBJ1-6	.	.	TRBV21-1	TGTTGGGTTAGGAGTAGCTCCTATAATTCACCCCTCCACTTT	CWVRSSSYNSPLHF
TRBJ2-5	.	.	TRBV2	TGTGCCAGCAGTGAGGGGGCCCTCCAAGAGACCCAGTACTTC	CASSEGALQETQYF
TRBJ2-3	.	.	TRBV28	TGTGCCAGCAGTTTACCGGGAGGCACAGATACGCAGTATTTT	CASSLPGGTDTQYF
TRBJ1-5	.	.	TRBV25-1	TGTGCCAGCAGTGGGGCAGGGGCTCAGCCCCAGCATTTT	CASSGAGAQPQHF
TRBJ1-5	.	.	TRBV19	TGTGCCAGTAGTATACAGAGAGGGGAGGGAGACCCCCAGCATTTT	CASSIQRGEGDPQHF
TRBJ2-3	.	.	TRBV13	TGTGCCAGCAGCCATATAGAGAGACGGACTAGCACAGATACGCAGTATTTT	CASSHIERRTSTDTQYF
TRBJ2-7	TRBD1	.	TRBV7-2	TGTGCCAGCAGCCAAATAGGAGGTCGGGACAGGGTGCCTTACGAGCAGTACTTC	CASSQIGGRDRVPYEQYF
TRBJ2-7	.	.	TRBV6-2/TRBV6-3	TGTGCCAGCAGTTACGAGGGCAGCTCCTACGAGCAGTACTTC	CASSYEGSSYEQYF
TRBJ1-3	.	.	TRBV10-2	TGCGCCAGCAGTGACCCCCCGTTTGGAGTAAACACCATATATTTT	CASSDPPFGVNTIYF
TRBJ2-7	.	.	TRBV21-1	TGTGCCAGCAGCCAACAGGGGCCCAACGAGCAGTACTTC	CASSQQGPNEQYF
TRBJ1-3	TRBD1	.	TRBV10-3	TGTGCCATCACGGGGGGAGGACAGGGCGTTTCTGGAAACACCATATATTTT	CAITGGGQGVSGNTIYF
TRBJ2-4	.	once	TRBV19	TGTGCCAGTAGGGGGGGTGTAATGGACATTCAGTACTTC	CASRGGVMDIQYF
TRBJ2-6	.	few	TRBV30	TGTGCCTGGAGGGACATCTCTGGGGCCAACGTCCTGACTTTC	CAWRDISGANVLTF
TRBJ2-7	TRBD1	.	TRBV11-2	TGTGCCAGCAGCTCGACAGGGACCAACGAGCAGTACTTC	CASSSTGTNEQYF
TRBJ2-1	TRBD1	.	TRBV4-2	TGTGCCAGCAGCCAAGGGGGACAGGGCTCCTACAATGAGCAGTTCTTC	CASSQGGQGSYNEQFF
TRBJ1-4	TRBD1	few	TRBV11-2	TGTGCCAGCAGCTCGGACAGGGGTGTTAATGAAAAACTGTTTTTT	CASSSDRGVNEKLFF
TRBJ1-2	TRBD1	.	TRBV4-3	TGCGCCAGCAGCCAAGAGACAGGGGGCTACGGCTACACCTTC	CASSQETGGYGYTF
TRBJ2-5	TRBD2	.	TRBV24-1	TGTGCCACCAGTGATTTGCAAGTTGGTAGCGGGAGGGCTTCTCTGTACTTC	CATSDLQVGSGRASLYF
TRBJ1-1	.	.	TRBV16	TGTGCCAGCAGCCTTACCTGGCCAGGGGCTGAAGCTTTCTTT	CASSLTWPGAEAFF
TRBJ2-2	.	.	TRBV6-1	TGTGCCAGCAGTGAACAGGGACAATACACCGGGGAGCTGTTTTTT	CASSEQGQYTGELFF
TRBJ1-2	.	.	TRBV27	TGTGCCACCCTCTACTCTGGTGGCTACACCTTC	CATLYSGGYTF
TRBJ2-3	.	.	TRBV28	TGTGCCAGCAGCCCGCCACAGGGAGGCACAGATACGCAGTATTTT	CASSPPQGGTDTQYF
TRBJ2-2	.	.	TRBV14	TGTGCCAGCAGCCAAGGTTACGGGGAATGGACGCGAGGGGAGCTGTTTTTT	CASSQGYGEWTRGELFF
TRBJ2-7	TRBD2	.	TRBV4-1	TGCGCCAGCAGCCAAACTAGCGGGAGTCGCGAGCAGTACTTC	CASSQTSGSREQYF
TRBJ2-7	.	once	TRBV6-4	TGTGCCAGCAGTGACCTTAGGGACAGGGGGGCCCCACTAGCGGGGGGCCTCTACGAGCAGTACTTC	CASSDLRDRGAPLAGGLYEQYF
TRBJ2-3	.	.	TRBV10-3	TGTGCCATCAGTGAGTCAGCCAGCACAGATACGCAGTATTTT	CAISESASTDTQYF
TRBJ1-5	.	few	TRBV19	TGTGCCAGTAGTATATTTCGGGAGCAGCCCCAGCATTTT	CASSIFREQPQHF